Included here is one T cell receptor beta chain sequence, with context. The antigen is not known. Assay: immunoSEQ multiplex PCR; the TCRdb copy retains only in-frame clones and omits some. Here the sample spans around 30,000 clones, around 90% being singletons. This CDR3 is built from 15 residues. The V gene's germline CDR1 is SEHNR and CDR2 FQNEAQ (reference sequence). V dropped 5 bases and J dropped 2 bases, with 14 bases sitting between them. These data belong to a study of a mutant IDH1 vaccine in newly diagnosed glioma. On the study more broadly: Following radiotherapy alone, or alongside temozolomide cycles, vaccination was started after an interval of 4-6 weeks.

General study results and limits: Pseudoprogression appears to have had no connection to changes in top peripheral T cell clonotypes.

The time point was: week 11, during vaccination. Vaccinated patients received 300 ug of mutant IDH1 20-mer peptide per dose, with topical imiquimod. Astrocytomas found in donors were new, WHO grade 3 or 4, IDH1-mutant and ATRX-lost. The clonotype was recovered from a man aged 18 to 29 with glioma. The chain employs TRBV7-9 and TRBJ2-3, with a possible D match to TRBD2 (6 bases). Material: PBMCs, obtained from a glioma patient whose treatment included an IDH1 peptide vaccine. CDR3 nucleotide sequence: TGTGCCAGCAGCAGCTGGCGGGGACCCACAGATACGCAGTATTTT. As protein: CASSSWRGPTDTQYF.